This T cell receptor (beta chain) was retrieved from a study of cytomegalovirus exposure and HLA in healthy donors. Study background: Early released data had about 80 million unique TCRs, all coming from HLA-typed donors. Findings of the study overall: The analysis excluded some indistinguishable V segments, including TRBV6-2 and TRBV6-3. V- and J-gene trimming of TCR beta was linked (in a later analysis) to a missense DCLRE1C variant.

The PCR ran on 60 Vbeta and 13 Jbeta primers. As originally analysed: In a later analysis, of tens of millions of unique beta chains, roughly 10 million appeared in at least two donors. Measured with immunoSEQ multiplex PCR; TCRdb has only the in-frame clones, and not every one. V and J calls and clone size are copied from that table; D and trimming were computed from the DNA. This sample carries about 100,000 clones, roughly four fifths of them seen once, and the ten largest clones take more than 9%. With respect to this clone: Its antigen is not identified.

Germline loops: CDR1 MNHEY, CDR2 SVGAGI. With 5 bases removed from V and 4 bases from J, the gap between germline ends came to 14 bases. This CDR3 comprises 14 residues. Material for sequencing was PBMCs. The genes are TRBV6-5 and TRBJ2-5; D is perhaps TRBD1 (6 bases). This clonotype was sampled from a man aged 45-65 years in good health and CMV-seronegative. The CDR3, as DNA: TGTGCCAGCAGTCAACAGGGAAAGGGAGAGACCCAGTACTTC. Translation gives CASSQQGKGETQYF.